A single sample gave rise to the 8 T cell receptor beta chains below, sequenced in a study of blood T cell repertoires in COVID-19. The table came from immunoSEQ multiplex PCR; TCRdb's copy has only in-frame clones and leaves some out. The data hold over 200,000 clones, with approximately 90% observed a single time. Sequenced: PBMCs or T cells enriched from blood (not recorded which). Receptors were obtained from a young man who had recovered from COVID-19.

As regards this clone: The same CDR3 can be traced to other DNA sequences in this sample. The V call is TRBV7-2, the J call TRBJ2-7; 11 nucleotides align to TRBD1. This CDR3 comprises 15 residues. Germline trimming cut 2 bases from V and 3 bases from J; bases unmatched to any gene: 3. The germline gives CDR1 SGHTA, CDR2 FQGNSA. Written as DNA, the CDR3 is TGTGCCAGCAGCTTAATCGGGACAGGGGGCTACGAGCAGTACTTC. Translated: CASSLIGTGGYEQYF.

This chain joins TRBV28 and TRBJ1-2; TRBD1 agrees at 8 bases. With 6 bases clipped from V and 2 bases from J, the junction kept 11 bases outside the gene matches. The CDR3 has 16 amino acids. Germline lookup yields CDR1 MDHEN and CDR2 SYDVKM. This CDR3 reads CASSNPRGRDNYGYTF. As DNA, the CDR3 is TGTGCCAGCAGCAACCCCAGGGGGCGCGACAACTATGGCTACACCTTC.

This clone was observed a single time. The chain combines TRBV4-1 with TRBJ2-7; D is perhaps TRBD1 (7 bases). V lost 4 bases and J lost 3, with 16 bases in between. The CDR3 is 15 amino acids. Germline loops: CDR1 MGHRA, CDR2 YSYEKL. The CDR3 nucleotides are TGCGCCAGCAGCCCGGGGGCACGACAGGGCTACGAGCAGTACTTC. Translated, it gives CASSPGARQGYEQYF.

The V gene is TRBV28, the J gene TRBJ2-5; D is ambiguous. CDR1 is MDHEN, CDR2 SYDVKM, per germline. The CDR3 is 12 residues long. V was pared by 5 bases and J by 5 bases, with 9 bases between. For the CDR3, the DNA is TGTGCCAGCAGTGCCATGCGGGAGACCCAGTACTTC. It encodes CASSAMRETQYF.

This clone has only a few counts. The chain recombines TRBV10-1 with TRBJ1-6, with 11 bases matching TRBD1. The germline gives CDR1 WNHNN, CDR2 SYGVQD (reference sequence). The CDR3 totals 14 residues. The V gene end was trimmed by 2 bases and the J gene end by 9 bases; junction bases not matched to a gene: 0. The CDR3 loop is CASSEGQGASPLHF. As DNA, the CDR3 is TGCGCCAGCAGTGAGGGACAGGGGGCTTCACCCCTCCACTTT.

This clone was seen a single time. The CDR3 here is CASSERQRSNQPQHF. CDR3 coding DNA: TGTGCCAGCAGTGAAAGACAGAGAAGCAATCAGCCCCAGCATTTT. The chain employs TRBV6-1 and TRBJ1-5; D is possibly TRBD1 (5 bases). Trimming removed 2 bases from V and 1 base from J, with 9 bases in between. CDR1 MNHNS and CDR2 SASEGT come from the germline V gene. This CDR3 comprises 15 residues.

J is TRBJ1-6 and V is TRBV9; D call uncertain. Trimming shortened V by 0 bases and J by 9 bases, and 10 bases separated the two germline ends. There are 14 residues in the CDR3. Germline V lookup: CDR1 SGDLS, CDR2 YYNGEE. The CDR3 sequence: CASSVEARGSPLHF. The CDR3 DNA follows: TGTGCCAGCAGCGTAGAAGCCCGGGGTTCACCCCTCCACTTT.

The V and J genes are TRBV30 and TRBJ1-2, with 9 positions matching TRBD1. Germline V gene sequence: CDR1 GTSNPN, CDR2 SVGIG (reference sequence). V lost 2 bases to trimming and J lost 5 bases; unmatched junction nucleotides: 6. The CDR3 has 14 amino acids. As DNA, the CDR3 is TGTGCCTGGAGTATGACAGGGGGGGTTTATGGCTACACCTTC. Protein product: CAWSMTGGVYGYTF.